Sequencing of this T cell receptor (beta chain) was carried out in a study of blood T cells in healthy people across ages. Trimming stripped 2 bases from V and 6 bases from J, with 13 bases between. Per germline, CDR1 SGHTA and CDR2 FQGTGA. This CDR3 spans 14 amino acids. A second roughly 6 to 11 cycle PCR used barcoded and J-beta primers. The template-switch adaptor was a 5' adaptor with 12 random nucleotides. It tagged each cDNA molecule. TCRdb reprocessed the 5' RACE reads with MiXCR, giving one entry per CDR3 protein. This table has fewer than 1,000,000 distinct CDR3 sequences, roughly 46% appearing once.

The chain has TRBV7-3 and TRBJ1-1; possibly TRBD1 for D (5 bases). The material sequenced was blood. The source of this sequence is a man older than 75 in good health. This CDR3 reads CASSLGQGRAEAFF. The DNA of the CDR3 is TGTGCCAGCAGCTTAGGGCAGGGAAGGGCTGAAGCTTTCTTT.